This TCR beta chain was sequenced during a study of shared clonotypes between healthy human individuals. The wider study: The study used three CD4 naive, three CD4 memory, two CD8 naive and one CD8 memory plate per donor.

Study observations and caveats: The four-donor shared clonotypes exceeded non-shared clonotypes in generation probability, with non-shared ones scoring lower. Specimens sampled were limited to blood, with tissue repertoires likely differing.

Sequencing used immunoSEQ multiplex PCR; TCRdb keeps in-frame clones, though not all of them. This sample has around 1.1 million clones, with roughly 80% found just once. The CDR3 sequence is 14 residues long. Germline V CDR1 and CDR2: SNHLY, FYNNEI. J gave up 6 bases and V 3 bases, and 7 bases lay outside the gene matches. Turning to this clone: What it recognizes is unknown.

This clonotype was obtained from a man aged 18 to 30 in good health. Some clones in this sample may be carry-over from other donors' samples. This sequence joins TRBV2 and TRBJ2-7; 8 nucleotides line up with TRBD2. Input material: memory CD4+ T cells from PBMCs. Subset noted: CD45RA-negative fraction. In DNA form, the CDR3 reads TGTGCCAGCAGTGATGTGGGCCTAGCGGGCGAGCAGTACTTC. Its protein is CASSDVGLAGEQYF.